Sequencing of this TCR beta chain was carried out in a study of OX40 agonist ivuxolimab in advanced cancers. This clone was seen only a few times. Its antigen is unidentified. TCRdb's table, derived via immunoSEQ multiplex PCR, lists solely in-frame clones and lacks some. The sample contains about 36,000 clones, 70% to 85% of which appear only once. Notes on the study in general: Expanded peripheral T cells had an undetermined antigen specificity. At 0.1 to 3.0 mg/kg and by week 6, CD4+ and CD8+ T cells in the blood had expanded clonally. In CD8+ T cells, expanded clones were on average more numerous than in CD4+.

It was autoimmune disease history or systemic immunosuppression that excluded patients. The specimen comprised CD4+ or CD8+ T cells sorted from blood, sampled in a trial of the OX40 agonist ivuxolimab. This clonotype was obtained from an adult with an advanced solid tumor such as melanoma, head and neck, liver or kidney cancer.

The CDR3 here is CASSLGGLREQYF. CDR3 sequence (DNA): TGTGCCAGCAGCTTAGGAGGGTTGAGGGAGCAGTACTTC. The rearrangement uses TRBV7-9 and TRBJ2-7, with D possibly TRBD2 on 5 matching bases. Germline V lookup: CDR1 SEHNR, CDR2 FQNEAQ (reference sequence). V gave up 1 base and J gave up 7 bases, with 11 bases separating them. The CDR3 is 13 amino acids.